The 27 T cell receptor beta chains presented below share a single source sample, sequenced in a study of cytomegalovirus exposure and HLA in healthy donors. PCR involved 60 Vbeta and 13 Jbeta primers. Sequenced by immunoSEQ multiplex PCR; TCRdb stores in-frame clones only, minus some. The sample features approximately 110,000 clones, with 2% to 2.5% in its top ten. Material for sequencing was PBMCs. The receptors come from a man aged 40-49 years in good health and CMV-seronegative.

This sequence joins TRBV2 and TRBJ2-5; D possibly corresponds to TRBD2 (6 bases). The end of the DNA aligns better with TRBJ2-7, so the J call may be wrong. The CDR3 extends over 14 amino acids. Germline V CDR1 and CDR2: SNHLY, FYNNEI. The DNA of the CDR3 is TGTGCCAGCAGTCTGTCGGGAGTAGCCGACGAGCAGTACTTC. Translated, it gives CASSLSGVADEQYF.

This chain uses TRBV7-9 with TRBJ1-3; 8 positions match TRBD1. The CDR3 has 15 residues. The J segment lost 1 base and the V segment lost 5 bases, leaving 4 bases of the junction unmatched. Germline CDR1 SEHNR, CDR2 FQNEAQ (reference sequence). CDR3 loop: CASSETGGSGNTIYF. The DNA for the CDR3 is TGTGCCAGCAGCGAAACAGGGGGGTCTGGAAACACCATATATTTT.

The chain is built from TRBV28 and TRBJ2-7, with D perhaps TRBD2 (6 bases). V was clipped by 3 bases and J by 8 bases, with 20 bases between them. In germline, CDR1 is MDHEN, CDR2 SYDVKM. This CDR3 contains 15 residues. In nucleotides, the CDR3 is TGTGCCAGCAGTTTTTCTCGGTCCAACGCGGGAAAGCAGTACTTC. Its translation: CASSFSRSNAGKQYF. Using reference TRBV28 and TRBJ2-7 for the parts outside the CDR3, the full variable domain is DVKVTQSSRYLVKRTGEKVFLECVQDMDHENMFWYRQDPGLGLRLIYFSYDVKMKEKGDIPEGYSVSREKKERFSLILESASTNQTSMYLCASSFSRSNAGKQYFGPGTRLTVT.

CDR3 sequence (DNA): TGTGCCAGCAGTGAGACGGCAGGGTCTCGCCTTGGAGCTTTCTTT. As protein: CASSETAGSRLGAFF. This chain joins TRBV6-1 and TRBJ1-1; possibly TRBD1 for D (5 bases). From germline, CDR1 is MNHNS and CDR2 SASEGT. Trimming cost V 3 bases and J 10 bases, with 21 bases left between them. CDR3 length equals 15 residues.

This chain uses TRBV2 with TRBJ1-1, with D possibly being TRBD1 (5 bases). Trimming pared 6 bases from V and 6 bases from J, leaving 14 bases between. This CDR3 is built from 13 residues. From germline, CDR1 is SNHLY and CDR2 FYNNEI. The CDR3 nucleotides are TGTGCCAGCAGCGCAACTTGGGGGGCTGAAGCTTTCTTT. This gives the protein CASSATWGAEAFF.

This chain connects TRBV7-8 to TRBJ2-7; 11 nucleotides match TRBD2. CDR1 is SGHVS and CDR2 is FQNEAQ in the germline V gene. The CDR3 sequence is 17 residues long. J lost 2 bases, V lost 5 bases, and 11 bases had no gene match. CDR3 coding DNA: TGTGCCAGCAGCGCGCGGATCTTAGCGGGAGGGCCCTACGAGCAGTACTTC. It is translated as CASSARILAGGPYEQYF.

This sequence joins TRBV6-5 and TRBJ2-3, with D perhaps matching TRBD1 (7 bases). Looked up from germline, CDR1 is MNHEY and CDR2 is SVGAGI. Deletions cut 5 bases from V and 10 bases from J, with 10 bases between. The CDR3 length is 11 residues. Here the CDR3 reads CASSQGGAQYF. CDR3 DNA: TGTGCCAGCAGTCAGGGGGGAGCGCAGTATTTT.

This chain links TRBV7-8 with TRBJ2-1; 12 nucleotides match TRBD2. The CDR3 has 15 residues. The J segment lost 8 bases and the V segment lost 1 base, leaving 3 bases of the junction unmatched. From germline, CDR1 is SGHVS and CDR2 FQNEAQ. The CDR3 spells CASSLGRLAGDEQFF. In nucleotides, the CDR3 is TGTGCCAGCAGCTTAGGCAGACTAGCGGGAGATGAGCAGTTCTTC.

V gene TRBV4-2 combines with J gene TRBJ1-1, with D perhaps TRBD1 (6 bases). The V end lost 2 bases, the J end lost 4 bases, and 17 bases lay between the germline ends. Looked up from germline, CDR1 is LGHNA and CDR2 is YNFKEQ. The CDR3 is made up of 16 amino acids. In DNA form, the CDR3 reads TGTGCCAGCAGCCAAAGGGGGGGCAGGTTGAGCACTGAAGCTTTCTTT. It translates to CASSQRGGRLSTEAFF.

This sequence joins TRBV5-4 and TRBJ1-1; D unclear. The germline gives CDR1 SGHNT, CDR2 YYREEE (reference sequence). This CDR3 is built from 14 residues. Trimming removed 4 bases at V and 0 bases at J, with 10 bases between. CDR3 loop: CASSTREMNTEAFF. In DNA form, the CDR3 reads TGTGCCAGCAGCACCCGGGAAATGAACACTGAAGCTTTCTTT.

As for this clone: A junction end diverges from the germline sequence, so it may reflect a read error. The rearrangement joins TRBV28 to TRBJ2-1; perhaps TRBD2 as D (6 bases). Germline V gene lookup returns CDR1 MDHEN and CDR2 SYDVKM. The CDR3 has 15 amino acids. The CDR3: CASKREERSSNEQFF. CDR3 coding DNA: TGTGCCAGCAAGAGGGAGGAGCGTTCCTCCAATGAGCAGTTCTTC.

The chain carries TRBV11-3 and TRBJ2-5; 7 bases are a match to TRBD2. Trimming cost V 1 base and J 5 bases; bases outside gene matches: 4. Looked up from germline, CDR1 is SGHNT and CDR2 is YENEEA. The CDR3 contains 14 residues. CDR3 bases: TGTGCCAGCAGCTTAGGGGGGGGGATGGAGACCCAGTACTTC. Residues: CASSLGGGMETQYF.

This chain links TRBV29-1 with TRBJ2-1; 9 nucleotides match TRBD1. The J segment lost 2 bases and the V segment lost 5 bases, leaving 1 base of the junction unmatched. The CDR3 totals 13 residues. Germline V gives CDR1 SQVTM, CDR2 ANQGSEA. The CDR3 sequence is CSVRDRAYNEQFF. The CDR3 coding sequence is TGCAGCGTTAGGGACAGGGCCTACAATGAGCAGTTCTTC.

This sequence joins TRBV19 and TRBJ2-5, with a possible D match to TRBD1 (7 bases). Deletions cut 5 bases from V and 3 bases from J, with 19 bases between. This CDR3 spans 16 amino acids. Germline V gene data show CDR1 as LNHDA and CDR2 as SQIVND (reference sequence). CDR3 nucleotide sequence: TGTGCCAGTAGTCCGGGACTGAGGGGGCCAGAAGAGACCCAGTACTTC. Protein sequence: CASSPGLRGPEETQYF.

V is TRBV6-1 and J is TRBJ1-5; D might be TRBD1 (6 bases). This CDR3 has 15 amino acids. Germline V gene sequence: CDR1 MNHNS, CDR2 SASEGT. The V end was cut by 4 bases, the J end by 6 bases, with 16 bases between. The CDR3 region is CASSAWGPATQPQHF. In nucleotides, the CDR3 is TGTGCCAGCAGTGCCTGGGGGCCGGCCACTCAGCCCCAGCATTTT.

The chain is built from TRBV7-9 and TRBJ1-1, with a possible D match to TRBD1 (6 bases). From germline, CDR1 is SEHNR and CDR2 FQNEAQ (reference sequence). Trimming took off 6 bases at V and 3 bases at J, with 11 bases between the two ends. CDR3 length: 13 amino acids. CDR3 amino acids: CASSSDSYTEAFF. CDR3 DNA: TGTGCCAGCAGTTCGGACAGCTACACTGAAGCTTTCTTT.

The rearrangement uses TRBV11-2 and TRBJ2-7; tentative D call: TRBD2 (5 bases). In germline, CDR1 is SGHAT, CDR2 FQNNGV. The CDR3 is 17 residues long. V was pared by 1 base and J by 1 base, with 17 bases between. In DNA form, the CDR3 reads TGTGCCAGCAGCTTAGGAATTAAGGAGACGGGATCCTACGAGCAGTACTTC. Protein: CASSLGIKETGSYEQYF.

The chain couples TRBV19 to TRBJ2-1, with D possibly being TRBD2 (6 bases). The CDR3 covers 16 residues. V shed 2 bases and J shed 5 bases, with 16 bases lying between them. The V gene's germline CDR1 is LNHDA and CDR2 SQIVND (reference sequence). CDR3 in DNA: TGTGCCAGTAGTATATTTTCAAGCGGGCCCAACAATGAGCAGTTCTTC. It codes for CASSIFSSGPNNEQFF.

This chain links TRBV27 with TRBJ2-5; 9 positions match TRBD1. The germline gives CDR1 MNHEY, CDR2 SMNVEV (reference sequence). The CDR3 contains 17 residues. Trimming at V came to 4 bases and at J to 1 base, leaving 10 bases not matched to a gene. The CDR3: CASSSLRPGQGQETQYF. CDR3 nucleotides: TGTGCCAGCAGTTCCTTACGTCCGGGACAGGGCCAAGAGACCCAGTACTTC.

The CDR3 nucleotides are TGTGCCAGCAGCTCACAGGGTTCCACAGATACGCAGTATTTT. Its translation: CASSSQGSTDTQYF. The chain links TRBV5-4 to TRBJ2-3; D is perhaps TRBD1 (6 bases). The CDR3 contains 14 residues. Germline assignment: CDR1 SGHNT and CDR2 YYREEE (reference sequence). V dropped 3 bases and J dropped 2 bases, with 10 bases sitting between them.

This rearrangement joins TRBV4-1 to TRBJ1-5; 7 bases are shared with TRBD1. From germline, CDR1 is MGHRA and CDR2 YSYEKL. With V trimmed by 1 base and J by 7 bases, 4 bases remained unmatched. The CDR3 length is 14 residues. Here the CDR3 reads CASSQANRGQPQHF. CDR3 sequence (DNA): TGCGCCAGCAGCCAAGCGAACAGGGGACAGCCCCAGCATTTT.

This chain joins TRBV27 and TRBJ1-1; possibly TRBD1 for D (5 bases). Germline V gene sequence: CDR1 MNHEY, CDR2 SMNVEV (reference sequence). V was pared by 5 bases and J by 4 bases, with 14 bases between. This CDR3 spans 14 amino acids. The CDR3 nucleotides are TGTGCCAGCAGTGAAGGGGCGCGCGGCACTGAAGCTTTCTTT. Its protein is CASSEGARGTEAFF.

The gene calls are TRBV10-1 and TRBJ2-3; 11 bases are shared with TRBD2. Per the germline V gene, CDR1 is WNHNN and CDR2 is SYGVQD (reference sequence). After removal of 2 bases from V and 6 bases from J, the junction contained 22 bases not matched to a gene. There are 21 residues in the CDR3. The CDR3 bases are TGCGCCAGCAGTGAGCCGGACCGACTAGCGGGACTGAAGCGGGCTTCGGATACGCAGTATTTT. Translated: CASSEPDRLAGLKRASDTQYF.

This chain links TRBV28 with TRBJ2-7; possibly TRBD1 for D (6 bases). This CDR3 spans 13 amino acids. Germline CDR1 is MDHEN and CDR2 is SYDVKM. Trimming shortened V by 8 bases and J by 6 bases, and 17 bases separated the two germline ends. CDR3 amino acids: CASGGQPRREQYF. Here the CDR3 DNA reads TGTGCCAGCGGGGGACAACCCAGGCGCGAGCAGTACTTC.

The CDR3 DNA reads as TGTGCCAGCAGCCCTCCGCAGGCTTTCACAAGCACAGATACGCAGTATTTT. Translating it yields CASSPPQAFTSTDTQYF. The chain is built from TRBV28 and TRBJ2-3; D ambiguous. The V gene lost 6 bases and the J gene lost 0 bases, with 19 bases spanning the gap. CDR1 and CDR2 from the germline V gene are MDHEN and SYDVKM. The CDR3 runs 17 residues.

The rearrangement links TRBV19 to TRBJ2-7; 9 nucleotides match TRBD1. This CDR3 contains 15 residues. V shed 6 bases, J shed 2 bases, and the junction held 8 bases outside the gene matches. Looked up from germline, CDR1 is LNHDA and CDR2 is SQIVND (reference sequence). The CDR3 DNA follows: TGTGCCAGTAGGCTGACCGGGACAGGGACCTACGAGCAGTACTTC. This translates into CASRLTGTGTYEQYF.

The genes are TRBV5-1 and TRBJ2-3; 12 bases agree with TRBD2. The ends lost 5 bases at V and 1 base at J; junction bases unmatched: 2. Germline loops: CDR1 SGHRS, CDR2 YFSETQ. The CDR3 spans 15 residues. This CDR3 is CASRPSGGGTDTQYF. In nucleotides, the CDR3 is TGCGCCAGCAGACCTAGCGGGGGGGGCACAGATACGCAGTATTTT.